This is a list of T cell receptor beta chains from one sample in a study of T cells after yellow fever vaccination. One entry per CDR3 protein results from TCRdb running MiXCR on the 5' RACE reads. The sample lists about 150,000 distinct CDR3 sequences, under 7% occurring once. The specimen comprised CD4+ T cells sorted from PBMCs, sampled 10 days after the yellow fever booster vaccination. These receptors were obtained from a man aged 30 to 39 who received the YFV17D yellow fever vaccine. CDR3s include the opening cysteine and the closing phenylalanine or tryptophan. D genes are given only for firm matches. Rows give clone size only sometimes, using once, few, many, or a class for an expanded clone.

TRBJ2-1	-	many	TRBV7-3	CASSLTRFDEQFF	TGTGCCAGCAGTCTCACTCGATTCGATGAGCAGTTCTTC
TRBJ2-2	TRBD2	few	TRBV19	CASSMTAGGHTGELFF	TGTGCCAGTAGTATGACGGCGGGAGGGCACACCGGGGAGCTGTTTTTT
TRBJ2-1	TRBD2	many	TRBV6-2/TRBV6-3	CASSALGLAHYNEQFF	TGTGCCAGCAGTGCCTTGGGACTAGCGCACTACAATGAGCAGTTCTTC
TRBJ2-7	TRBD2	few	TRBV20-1	CSAPTRSGSRYEQYF	TGCAGTGCCCCCACTCGGAGCGGGAGTCGGTACGAGCAGTACTTC
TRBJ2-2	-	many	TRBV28	CASSSHTGLLNTGELFF	TGTGCCAGCAGTTCCCATACGGGACTCCTGAACACCGGGGAGCTGTTTTTT
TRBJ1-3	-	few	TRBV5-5	CASSLDWQPGGTIYF	TGTGCCAGCAGCTTGGATTGGCAGCCCGGCGGTACCATATATTTT
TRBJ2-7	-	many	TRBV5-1	CASSLELRSKQGLVYEQYF	TGCGCCAGCAGCTTGGAGCTAAGAAGTAAGCAGGGATTGGTCTACGAGCAGTACTTC
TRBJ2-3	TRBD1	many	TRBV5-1	CASSTDRGTDTQYF	TGCGCCAGCAGCACCGACAGGGGCACAGATACGCAGTATTTT
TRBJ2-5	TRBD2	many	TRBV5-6	CASSLVLAGQETQYF	TGTGCCAGCAGCTTAGTCCTAGCGGGACAGGAGACCCAGTACTTC
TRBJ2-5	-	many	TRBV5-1	CASSYSLRETQYF	TGCGCCAGCAGCTACTCCCTCCGGGAGACCCAGTACTTC
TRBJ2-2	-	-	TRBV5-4	CASSLRTTSGGELFF	TGTGCCAGCAGCTTGCGGACCACTTCGGGCGGGGAGCTGTTTTTT
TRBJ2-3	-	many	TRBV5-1	CASSLRGTPPITQYF	TGCGCCAGCAGCTTGCGGGGGACCCCACCCATTACGCAGTATTTT
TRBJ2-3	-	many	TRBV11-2	CASTKGGARGVLDTQYF	TGTGCCAGCACCAAAGGGGGGGCTAGAGGAGTCCTAGATACGCAGTATTTT
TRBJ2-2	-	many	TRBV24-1	CATSDRAPQTNTGELFF	TGTGCCACCAGTGACAGGGCACCCCAAACCAACACCGGGGAGCTGTTTTTT
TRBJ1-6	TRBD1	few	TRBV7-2	CASSLRQGESPLHF	TGTGCCAGCAGCTTAAGACAGGGTGAATCACCCCTCCACTTT
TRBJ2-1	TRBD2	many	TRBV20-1	CSARGLAGEVYNEQFF	TGCAGTGCTAGAGGTCTAGCGGGAGAGGTCTACAATGAGCAGTTCTTC
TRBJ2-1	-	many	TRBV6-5	CASSQGGRQFF	TGTGCCAGCAGCCAGGGTGGGCGGCAGTTCTTC
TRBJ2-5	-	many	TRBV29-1	CSALRLTQETQYF	TGCAGCGCCCTCCGGTTGACTCAAGAGACCCAGTACTTC
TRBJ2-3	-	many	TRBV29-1	CSVGRGVDTQYF	TGCAGCGTTGGCAGGGGCGTAGATACGCAGTATTTT
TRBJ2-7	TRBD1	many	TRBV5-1	CASSLSGGPHEQYF	TGCGCCAGCAGCTTATCAGGGGGCCCCCACGAGCAGTACTTC
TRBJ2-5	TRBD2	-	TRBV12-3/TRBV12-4	CASREGLAGQETQYF	TGTGCCAGCAGGGAGGGACTAGCGGGACAAGAGACCCAGTACTTC
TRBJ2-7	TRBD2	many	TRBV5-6	CASSPSWTSGRTHEQYF	TGTGCCAGCAGCCCCTCCTGGACTAGCGGGAGGACCCACGAGCAGTACTTC
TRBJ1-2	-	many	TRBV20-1	CSASARRGEWGYTF	TGCAGTGCTAGCGCCCGGCGGGGAGAATGGGGCTACACCTTC
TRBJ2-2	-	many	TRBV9	CASSAAGNSYTGELFF	TGTGCCAGCAGCGCCGCAGGGAATTCATACACCGGGGAGCTGTTTTTT
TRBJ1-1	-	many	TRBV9	CASRRRAIPTEAFF	TGTGCCAGCAGGCGCAGGGCGATCCCTACTGAAGCTTTCTTT
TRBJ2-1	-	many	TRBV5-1	CASSSPPNYNEQFF	TGCGCCAGCAGCTCCCCCCCTAACTACAATGAGCAGTTCTTC
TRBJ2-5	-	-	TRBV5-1	CASSSGGAGFQETQYF	TGCGCCAGCAGTTCCGGCGGCGCCGGATTCCAAGAGACCCAGTACTTC
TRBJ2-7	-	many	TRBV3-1	CASSQDWRVGEQYF	TGTGCCAGCAGCCAAGATTGGCGGGTGGGTGAGCAGTACTTC
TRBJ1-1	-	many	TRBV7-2	CASSLEWGGLEAFF	TGTGCCAGCAGCTTAGAATGGGGGGGACTTGAAGCTTTCTTT
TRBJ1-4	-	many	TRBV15	CATSRDIGEKLFF	TGTGCCACCAGCAGAGATATTGGCGAAAAACTGTTTTTT
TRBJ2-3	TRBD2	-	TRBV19	CDSTGGSGRAGNTQYF	TGTGACAGTACCGGCGGCAGCGGGAGGGCGGGAAATACGCAGTATTTT
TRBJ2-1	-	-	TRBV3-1	CASSQNYNEQFF	TGTGCCAGCAGCCAAAACTACAATGAGCAGTTCTTC
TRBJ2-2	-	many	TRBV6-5	CASSYKGRWELFF	TGTGCCAGCAGTTACAAAGGGAGGTGGGAGCTGTTTTTT
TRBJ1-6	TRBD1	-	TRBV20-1	CSASYGTGGNSPLHF	TGCAGTGCTAGCTACGGGACAGGGGGGAATTCACCCCTCCACTTT
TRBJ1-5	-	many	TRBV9	CASSVDGAGQPQHF	TGTGCCAGCAGCGTAGATGGAGCGGGCCAGCCCCAGCATTTT
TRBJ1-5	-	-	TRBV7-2	CASTPGGNQPQHF	TGTGCCAGCACCCCAGGGGGCAATCAGCCCCAGCATTTT
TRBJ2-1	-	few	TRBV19	CASSLGGQGNNEQFF	TGTGCCAGTAGCCTAGGGGGACAAGGCAACAATGAGCAGTTCTTC
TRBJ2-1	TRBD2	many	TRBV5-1	CASSLPRGGPYNEQFF	TGCGCCAGCAGCCTGCCGAGGGGAGGGCCATACAATGAGCAGTTCTTC
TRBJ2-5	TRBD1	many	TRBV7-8	CASSLTGAGETQYF	TGTGCCAGCAGCCTGACAGGGGCGGGGGAGACCCAGTACTTC
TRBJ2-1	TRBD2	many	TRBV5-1	CASRLELAGVGEQFF	TGCGCCAGCCGGCTAGAACTAGCGGGAGTCGGTGAGCAGTTCTTC
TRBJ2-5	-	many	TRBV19	CASSRRDNQETQYF	TGTGCCAGTAGTCGACGGGACAACCAAGAGACCCAGTACTTC
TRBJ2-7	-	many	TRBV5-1	CASSLSPVREQYF	TGCGCCAGCAGCTTGTCTCCGGTTCGCGAGCAGTACTTC
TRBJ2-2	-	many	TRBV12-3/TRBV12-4	CASSLLGFSGELFF	TGTGCCAGCAGTTTATTGGGATTTTCAGGGGAGCTGTTTTTT
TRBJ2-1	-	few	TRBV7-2	CASSLHNPSYNEQFF	TGTGCCAGCAGCTTACACAACCCGTCCTACAATGAGCAGTTCTTC
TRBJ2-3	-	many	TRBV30	CAWSGVTTDTQYF	TGTGCCTGGAGTGGCGTAACCACAGATACGCAGTATTTT
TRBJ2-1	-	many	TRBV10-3	CAISNPPGHPDNEQFF	TGTGCCATCAGTAACCCACCGGGACACCCTGACAATGAGCAGTTCTTC
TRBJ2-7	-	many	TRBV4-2	CASSYDGSAYEQYF	TGTGCCAGCAGTTACGACGGGAGTGCCTACGAGCAGTACTTC
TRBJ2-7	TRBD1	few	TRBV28	CASKRAGTGAYEQYF	TGTGCCAGCAAAAGAGCCGGGACAGGGGCCTACGAGCAGTACTTC
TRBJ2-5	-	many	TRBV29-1	CSVDADYRSF	TGCAGCGTTGATGCGGACTACCGCAGCTTC
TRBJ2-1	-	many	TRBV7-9	CASGGAFYNEQFF	TGTGCCAGCGGGGGGGCTTTCTACAATGAGCAGTTCTTC
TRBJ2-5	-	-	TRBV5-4	CASSTQQGPLVPQYF	TGTGCCAGCAGCACGCAGCAGGGGCCATTGGTTCCCCAGTACTTC